This T cell receptor beta chain was profiled in a study of T cell repertoires in cytomegalovirus infection. Study information: HLA-B-restricted CMV epitopes that are well studied were used alongside recently identified HLA-C-restricted ones. An indication of both CMV infection and matching HLA type came from public TCR beta signatures. Study-level results: Summed frequency of public TCR beta families distinguished CMV carriers with the relevant HLA. The ex vivo response was dominated by HLA-C-restricted CMV-specific TCR beta clonotypes.

Per germline, CDR1 MDHEN and CDR2 SYDVKM. With 4 bases clipped from V and 3 bases from J, the junction kept 7 bases outside the gene matches. The CDR3 is 15 amino acids. Each CDR3 protein is one row after TCRdb ran MiXCR on the reads. The repertoire consists of approximately 300,000 distinct CDR3 sequences, with 20% to 25% occurring once and the leading ten covering 10% to 15%. The table lists this clonotype with a few counts. Antigen: not known. The sequence came from a human donor in good health (CMV status not recorded). Some clones in this sample may be carry-over from other donors' samples. The chain is built from TRBV28 and TRBJ2-7; 9 bases align to TRBD1. The source was cultured PBMCs, collected from culture after CMV antigen stimulation. The CDR3, as DNA: TGTGCCAGCAGTTGGGGAGGGACAGGGTACTACGAGCAGTACTTC. This gives the protein CASSWGGTGYYEQYF. The complete variable domain, with remaining parts taken from reference TRBV28 and TRBJ2-7, reads DVKVTQSSRYLVKRTGEKVFLECVQDMDHENMFWYRQDPGLGLRLIYFSYDVKMKEKGDIPEGYSVSREKKERFSLILESASTNQTSMYLCASSWGGTGYYEQYFGPGTRLTVT.